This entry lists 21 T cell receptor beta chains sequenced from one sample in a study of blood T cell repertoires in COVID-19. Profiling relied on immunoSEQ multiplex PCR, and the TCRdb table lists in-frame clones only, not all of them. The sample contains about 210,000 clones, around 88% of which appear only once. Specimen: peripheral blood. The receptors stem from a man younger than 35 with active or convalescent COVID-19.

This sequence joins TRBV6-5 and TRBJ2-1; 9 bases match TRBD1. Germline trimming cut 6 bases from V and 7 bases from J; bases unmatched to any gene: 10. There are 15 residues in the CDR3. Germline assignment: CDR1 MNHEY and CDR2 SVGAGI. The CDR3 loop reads CASSAGQGIWNEQFF. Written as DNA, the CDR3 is TGTGCCAGCAGCGCGGGACAGGGTATATGGAATGAGCAGTTCTTC.

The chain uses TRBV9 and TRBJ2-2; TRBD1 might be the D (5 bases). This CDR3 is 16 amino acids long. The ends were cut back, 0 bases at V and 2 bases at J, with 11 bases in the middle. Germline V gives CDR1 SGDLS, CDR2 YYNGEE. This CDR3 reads CASSVAMGPNTGELFF. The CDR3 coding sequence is TGTGCCAGCAGCGTAGCAATGGGGCCCAACACCGGGGAGCTGTTTTTT.

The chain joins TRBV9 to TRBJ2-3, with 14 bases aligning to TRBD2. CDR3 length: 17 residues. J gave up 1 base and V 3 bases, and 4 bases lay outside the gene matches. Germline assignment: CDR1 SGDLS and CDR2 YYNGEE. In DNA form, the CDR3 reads TGTGCCAGCAGCGCGACTAGCGGGAGGGCGGGCACAGATACGCAGTATTTT. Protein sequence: CASSATSGRAGTDTQYF.

The CDR3 DNA reads TGTGCCAGCAGCCCCCTGACAGGGGGGACCTATGGCTACACCTTC. This translates into CASSPLTGGTYGYTF. The chain uses TRBV14 and TRBJ1-2, with TRBD1 matching over 9 bases. The V gene's germline CDR1 is SGHDN and CDR2 FVKESK. Germline trimming cut 4 bases from V and 4 bases from J; bases unmatched to any gene: 7. The CDR3 is 15 amino acids.

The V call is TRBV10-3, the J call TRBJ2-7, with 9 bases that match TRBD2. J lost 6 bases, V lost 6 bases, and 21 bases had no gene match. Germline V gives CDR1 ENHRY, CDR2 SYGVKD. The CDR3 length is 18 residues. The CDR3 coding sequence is TGTGCCATCAGGGACCGCGGGGCAGCGGGAGGTAGCTATGGCGAGCAGTACTTC. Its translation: CAIRDRGAAGGSYGEQYF.

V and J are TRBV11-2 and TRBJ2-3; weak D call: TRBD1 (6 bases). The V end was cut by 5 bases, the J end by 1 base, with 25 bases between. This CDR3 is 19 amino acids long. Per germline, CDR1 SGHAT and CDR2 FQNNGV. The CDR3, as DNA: TGTGCCAGCAGCACCGGCCAGGGGCGTGGCTACTACCGCACAGATACGCAGTATTTT. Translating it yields CASSTGQGRGYYRTDTQYF. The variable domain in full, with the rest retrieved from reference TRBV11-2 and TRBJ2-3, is EAGVAQSPRYKIIEKRQSVAFWCNPISGHATLYWYQQILGQGPKLLIQFQNNGVVDDSQLPKDRFSAERLKGVDSTLKIQPAKLEDSAVYLCASSTGQGRGYYRTDTQYFGPGTRLTVL.

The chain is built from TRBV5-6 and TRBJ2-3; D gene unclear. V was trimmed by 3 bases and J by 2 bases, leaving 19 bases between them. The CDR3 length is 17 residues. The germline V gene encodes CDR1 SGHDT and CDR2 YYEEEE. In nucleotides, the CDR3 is TGTGCCAGCAGCTCCCTTGGCACGGGTACTATCACAGATACGCAGTATTTT. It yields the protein CASSSLGTGTITDTQYF. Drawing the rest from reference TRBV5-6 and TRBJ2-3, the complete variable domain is DAGVTQSPTHLIKTRGQQVTLRCSPKSGHDTVSWYQQALGQGPQFIFQYYEEEERQRGNFPDRFSGHQFPNYSSELNVNALLLGDSALYLCASSSLGTGTITDTQYFGPGTRLTVL.

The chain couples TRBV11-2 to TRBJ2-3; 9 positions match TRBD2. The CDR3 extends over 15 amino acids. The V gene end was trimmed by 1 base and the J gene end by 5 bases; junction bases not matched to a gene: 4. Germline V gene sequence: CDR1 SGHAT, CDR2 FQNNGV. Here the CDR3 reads CASSLVVAGVDTQYF. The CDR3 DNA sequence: TGTGCCAGCAGCTTAGTCGTAGCGGGAGTAGATACGCAGTATTTT.

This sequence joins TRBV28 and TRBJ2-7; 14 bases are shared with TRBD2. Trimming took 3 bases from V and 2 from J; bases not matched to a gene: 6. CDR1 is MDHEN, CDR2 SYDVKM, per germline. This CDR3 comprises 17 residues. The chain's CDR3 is CASSLSPGLAGAYEQYF. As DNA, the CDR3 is TGTGCCAGCAGTTTGTCCCCGGGACTAGCGGGGGCCTACGAGCAGTACTTC.

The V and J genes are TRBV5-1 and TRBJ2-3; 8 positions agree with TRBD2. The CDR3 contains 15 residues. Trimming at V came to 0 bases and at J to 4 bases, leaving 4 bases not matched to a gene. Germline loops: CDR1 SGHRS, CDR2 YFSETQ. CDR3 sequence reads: CASSLAGGLPDTQYF. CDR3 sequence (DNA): TGCGCCAGCAGCTTGGCGGGAGGGCTACCAGATACGCAGTATTTT.

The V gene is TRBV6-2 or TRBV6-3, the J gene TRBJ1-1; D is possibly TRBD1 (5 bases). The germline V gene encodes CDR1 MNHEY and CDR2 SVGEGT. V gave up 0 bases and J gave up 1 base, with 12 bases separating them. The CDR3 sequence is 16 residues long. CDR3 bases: TGTGCCAGCAGTTACTCCACCAGGGCTTGGAACACTGAAGCTTTCTTT. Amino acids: CASSYSTRAWNTEAFF.

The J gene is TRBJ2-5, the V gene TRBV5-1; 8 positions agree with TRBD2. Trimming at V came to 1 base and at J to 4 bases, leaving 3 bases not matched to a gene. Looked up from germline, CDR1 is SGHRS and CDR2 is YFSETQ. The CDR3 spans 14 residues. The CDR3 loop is CASSLSGGPETQYF. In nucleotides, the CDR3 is TGCGCCAGCAGCTTGTCGGGAGGGCCAGAGACCCAGTACTTC.

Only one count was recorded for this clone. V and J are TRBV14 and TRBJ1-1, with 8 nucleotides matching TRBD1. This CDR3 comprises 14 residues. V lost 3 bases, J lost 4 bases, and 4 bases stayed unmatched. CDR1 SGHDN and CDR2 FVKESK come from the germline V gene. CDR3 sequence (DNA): TGTGCCAGCAGCCATGCCACAGGGGGCACTGAAGCTTTCTTT. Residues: CASSHATGGTEAFF.

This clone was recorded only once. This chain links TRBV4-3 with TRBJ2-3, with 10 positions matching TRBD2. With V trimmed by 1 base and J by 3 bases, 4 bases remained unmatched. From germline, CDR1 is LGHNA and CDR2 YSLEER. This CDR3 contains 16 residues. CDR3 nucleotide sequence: TGCGCCAGCAGCCAAGCTGCTAGCGGGAGAACAGATACGCAGTATTTT. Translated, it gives CASSQAASGRTDTQYF.

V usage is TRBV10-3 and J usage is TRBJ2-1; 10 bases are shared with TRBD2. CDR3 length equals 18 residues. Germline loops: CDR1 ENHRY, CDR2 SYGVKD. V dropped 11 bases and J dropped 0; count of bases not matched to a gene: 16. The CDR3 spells CAVQAGGEAQSSYNEQFF. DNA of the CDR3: TGTGCCGTCCAAGCGGGAGGGGAGGCCCAAAGCTCCTACAATGAGCAGTTCTTC.

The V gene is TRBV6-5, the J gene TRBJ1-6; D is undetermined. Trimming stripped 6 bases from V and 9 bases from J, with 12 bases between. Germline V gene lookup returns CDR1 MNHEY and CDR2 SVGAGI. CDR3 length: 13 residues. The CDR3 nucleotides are TGTGCCAGCAGAAACGACGGAGGTTCACCCCTCCACTTT. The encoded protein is CASRNDGGSPLHF.

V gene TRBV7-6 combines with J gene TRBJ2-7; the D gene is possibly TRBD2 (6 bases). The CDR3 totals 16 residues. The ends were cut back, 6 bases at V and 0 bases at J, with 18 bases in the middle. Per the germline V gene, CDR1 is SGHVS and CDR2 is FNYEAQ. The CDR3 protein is CASSSDDRGVSYEQYF. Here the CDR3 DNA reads TGTGCCAGCAGTTCCGACGACCGCGGGGTCTCCTACGAGCAGTACTTC.

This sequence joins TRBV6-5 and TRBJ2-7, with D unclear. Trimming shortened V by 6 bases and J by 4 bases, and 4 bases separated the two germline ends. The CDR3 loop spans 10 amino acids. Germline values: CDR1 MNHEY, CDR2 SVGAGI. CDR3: CASRRYEQYF. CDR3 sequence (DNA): TGTGCCAGCAGGCGGTACGAGCAGTACTTC.

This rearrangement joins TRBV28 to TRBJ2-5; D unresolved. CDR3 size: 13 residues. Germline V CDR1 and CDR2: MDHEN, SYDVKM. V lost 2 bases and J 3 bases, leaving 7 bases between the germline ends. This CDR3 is CASSLRLEETQYF. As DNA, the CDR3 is TGTGCCAGCAGTTTAAGACTGGAAGAGACCCAGTACTTC.

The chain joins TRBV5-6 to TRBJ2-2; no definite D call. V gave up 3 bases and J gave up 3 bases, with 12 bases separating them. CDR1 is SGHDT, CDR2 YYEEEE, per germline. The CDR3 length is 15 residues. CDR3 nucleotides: TGTGCCAGCAGCTCACCCCGGGTGGACACCGGGGAGCTGTTTTTT. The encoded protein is CASSSPRVDTGELFF.

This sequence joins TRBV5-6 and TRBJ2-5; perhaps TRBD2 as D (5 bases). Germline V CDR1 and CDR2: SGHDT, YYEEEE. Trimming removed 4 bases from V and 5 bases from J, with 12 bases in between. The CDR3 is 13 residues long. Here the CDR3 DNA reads TGTGCCAGCAGCCGTGAGGGTATGGAGACCCAGTACTTC. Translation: CASSREGMETQYF.